This TCR beta chain was sequenced during a study of T-cell reconstitution after alpha-beta-depleted transplantation in children. This clonotype was seen at least ten times. The CDR3 loop spans 13 amino acids. Trimming took off 3 bases at V and 4 bases at J, with 9 bases between the two ends. Construction of the TCRbeta library involved unique molecular identifiers. One entry per CDR3 protein, called by TCRdb with MiXCR from the PCR reads. The top ten clones hold 5% to 7% of a sample with 200,000 to 250,000 distinct CDR3 sequences, about a tenth of them seen once. The chain couples TRBV12-3 or TRBV12-4 to TRBJ1-1; no firm D call. Sample: PBMCs from the stem cell graft donor, taken from the stem cell graft. The sequence was collected from a human donor who donated a stem cell graft to a child with acute lymphoblastic leukemia. Here the CDR3 reads CASSLGGITEAFF. The CDR3 region has the DNA TGTGCCAGCAGTTTGGGAGGGATCACTGAAGCTTTCTTT.